Sequencing of this T cell receptor beta chain was carried out in a study of blood T cell repertoires in COVID-19. In the study overall: The United States, Italy and Spain supplied acute and convalescent COVID-19 samples. In each case, the material was cDNA or gDNA derived from T cells, B-cell-depleted T cells, or PBMCs.

In the original analysis: Nucleated cell number was recorded as an estimate derived from reference gene primer amplification. Data came from immunoSEQ multiplex PCR; TCRdb stores just in-frame clones and leaves some out. V, J and clone size reflect that table, while D and trimming were determined from the DNA. The data contain tens of thousands of clones, 65% to 90% of them singletons. Per germline, CDR1 SGHRS and CDR2 YFSETQ. Losses at the gene ends were 6 bases for V and 7 bases for J; bases not matched to a gene: 8. The CDR3 is made up of 13 amino acids. This clonotype originated in a man older than 75 with active COVID-19. The chain uses TRBV5-1 and TRBJ2-7, with TRBD1 matching 9 bases. Sequencing was performed on peripheral blood. As DNA, the CDR3 is TGCGCCAGCAATACAGGGGGCGCGAATGAGCAGTACTTC. Translating gives CASNTGGANEQYF. Full variable domain (remainder filled in from reference TRBV5-1 and TRBJ2-7): KAGVTQTPRYLIKTRGQQVTLSCSPISGHRSVSWYQQTPGQGLQFLFEYFSETQRNKGNFPGRFSGRQFSNSRSEMNVSTLELGDSALYLCASNTGGANEQYFGPGTRLTVT.